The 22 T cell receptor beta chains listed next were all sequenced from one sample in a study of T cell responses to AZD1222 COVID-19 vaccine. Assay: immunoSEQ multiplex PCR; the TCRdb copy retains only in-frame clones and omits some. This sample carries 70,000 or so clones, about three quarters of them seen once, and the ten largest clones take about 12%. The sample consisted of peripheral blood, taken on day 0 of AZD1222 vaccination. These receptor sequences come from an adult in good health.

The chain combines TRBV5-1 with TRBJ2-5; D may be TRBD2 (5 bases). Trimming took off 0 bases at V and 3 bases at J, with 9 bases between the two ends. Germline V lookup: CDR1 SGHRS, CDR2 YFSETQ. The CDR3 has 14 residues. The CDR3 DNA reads TGCGCCAGCAGCTTGGCCGGGGTGGAAGAGACCCAGTACTTC. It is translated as CASSLAGVEETQYF.

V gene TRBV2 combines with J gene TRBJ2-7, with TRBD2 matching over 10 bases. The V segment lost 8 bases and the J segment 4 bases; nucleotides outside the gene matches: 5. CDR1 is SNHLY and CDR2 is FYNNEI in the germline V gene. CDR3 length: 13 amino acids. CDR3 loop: CASVASGGYEQYF. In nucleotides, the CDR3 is TGTGCCAGCGTGGCTAGCGGGGGTTACGAGCAGTACTTC.

As DNA, the CDR3 is TGTGCCAGCAGCCCTAGCGGGGGCTTTTACAATGAGCAGTTCTTC. It specifies CASSPSGGFYNEQFF. The chain has TRBV6-6 and TRBJ2-1; 10 bases agree with TRBD2. The V and J ends lost 6 bases and 4 bases, in that order; junction bases with no gene match: 6. Germline-derived CDR1 and CDR2 are MNHNY and SVGAGI (reference sequence). The CDR3 length is 15 residues.

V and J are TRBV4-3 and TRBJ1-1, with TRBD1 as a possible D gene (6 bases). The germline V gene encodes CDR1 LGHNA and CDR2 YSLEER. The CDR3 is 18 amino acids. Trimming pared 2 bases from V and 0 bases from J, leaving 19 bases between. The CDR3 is CASSQFGRGVYMNTEAFF. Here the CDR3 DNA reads TGCGCCAGCAGCCAATTCGGCAGGGGCGTTTACATGAACACTGAAGCTTTCTTT.

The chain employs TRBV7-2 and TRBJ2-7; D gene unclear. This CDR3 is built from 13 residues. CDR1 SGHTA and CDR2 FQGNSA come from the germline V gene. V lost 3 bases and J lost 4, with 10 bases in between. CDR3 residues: CASSFPAYYEQYF. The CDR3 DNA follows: TGTGCCAGCAGCTTCCCCGCCTATTACGAGCAGTACTTC.

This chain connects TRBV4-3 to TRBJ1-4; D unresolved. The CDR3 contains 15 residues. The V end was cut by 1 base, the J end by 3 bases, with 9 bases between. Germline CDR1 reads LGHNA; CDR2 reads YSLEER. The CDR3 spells CASSQAARPNEKLFF. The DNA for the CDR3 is TGCGCCAGCAGCCAAGCAGCCAGGCCTAATGAAAAACTGTTTTTT.

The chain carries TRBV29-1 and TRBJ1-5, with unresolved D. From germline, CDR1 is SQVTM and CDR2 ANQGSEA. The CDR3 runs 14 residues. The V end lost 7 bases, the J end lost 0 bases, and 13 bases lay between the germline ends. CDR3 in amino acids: CSGRTAYSNQPQHF. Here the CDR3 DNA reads TGCAGCGGCAGAACAGCGTATAGCAATCAGCCCCAGCATTTT.

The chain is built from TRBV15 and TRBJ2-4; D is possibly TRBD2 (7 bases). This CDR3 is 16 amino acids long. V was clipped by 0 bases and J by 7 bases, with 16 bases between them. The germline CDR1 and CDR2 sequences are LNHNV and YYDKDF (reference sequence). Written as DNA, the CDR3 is TGTGCCACCAGCAGAGATTGGGCGGGGGCGAGGAACATTCAGTACTTC. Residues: CATSRDWAGARNIQYF.

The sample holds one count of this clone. The CDR3 protein is CASSSTSGGFTDTQYF. CDR3 in DNA: TGTGCCAGCAGTTCGACTAGCGGGGGGTTCACAGATACGCAGTATTTT. This sequence joins TRBV28 and TRBJ2-3; 13 bases align to TRBD2. V shed 4 bases, J shed 2 bases, and the junction held 3 bases outside the gene matches. The CDR3 has 16 residues. Germline lookup yields CDR1 MDHEN and CDR2 SYDVKM.

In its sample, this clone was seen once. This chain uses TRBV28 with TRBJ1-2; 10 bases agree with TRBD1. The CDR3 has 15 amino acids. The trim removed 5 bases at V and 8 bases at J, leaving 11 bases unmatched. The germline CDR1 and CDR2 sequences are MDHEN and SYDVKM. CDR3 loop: CASSPLGTGDWGYTF. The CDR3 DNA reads TGTGCCAGCAGTCCCTTGGGGACAGGGGATTGGGGCTACACCTTC.

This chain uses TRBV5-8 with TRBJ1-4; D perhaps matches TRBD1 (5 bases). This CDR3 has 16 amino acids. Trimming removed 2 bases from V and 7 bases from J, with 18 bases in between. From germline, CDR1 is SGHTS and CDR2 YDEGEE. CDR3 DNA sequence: TGTGCCAGCAGCTTTCAGGGCCTGGGGGAGAGTGAAAAACTGTTTTTT. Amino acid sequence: CASSFQGLGESEKLFF.

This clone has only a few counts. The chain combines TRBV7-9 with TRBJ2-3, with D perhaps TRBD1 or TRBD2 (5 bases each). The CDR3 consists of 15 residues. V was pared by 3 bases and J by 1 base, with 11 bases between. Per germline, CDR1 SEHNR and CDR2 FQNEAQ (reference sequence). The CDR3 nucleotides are TGTGCCAGCAGCTTTGGGGCGGGTGGCACAGATACGCAGTATTTT. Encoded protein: CASSFGAGGTDTQYF.

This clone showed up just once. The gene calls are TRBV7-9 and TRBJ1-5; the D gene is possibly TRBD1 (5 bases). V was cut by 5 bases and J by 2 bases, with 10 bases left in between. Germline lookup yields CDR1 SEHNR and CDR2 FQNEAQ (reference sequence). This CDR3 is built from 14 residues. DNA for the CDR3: TGTGCCAGCAGCCCGGGGGGTCGCAATCAGCCCCAGCATTTT. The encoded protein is CASSPGGRNQPQHF.

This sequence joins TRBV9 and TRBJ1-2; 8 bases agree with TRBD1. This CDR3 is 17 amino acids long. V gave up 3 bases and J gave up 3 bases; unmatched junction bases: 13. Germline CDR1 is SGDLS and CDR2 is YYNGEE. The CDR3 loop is CASSAHGQGRSYYGYTF. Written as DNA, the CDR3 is TGTGCCAGCAGCGCACACGGACAGGGTCGAAGTTACTATGGCTACACCTTC.

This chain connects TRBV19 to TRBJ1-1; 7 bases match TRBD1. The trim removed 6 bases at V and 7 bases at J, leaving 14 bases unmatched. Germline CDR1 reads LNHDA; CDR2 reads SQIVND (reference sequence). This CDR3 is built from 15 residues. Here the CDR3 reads CASRPGTADQFEAFF. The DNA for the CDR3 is TGTGCCAGTAGACCGGGGACAGCAGACCAATTTGAAGCTTTCTTT.

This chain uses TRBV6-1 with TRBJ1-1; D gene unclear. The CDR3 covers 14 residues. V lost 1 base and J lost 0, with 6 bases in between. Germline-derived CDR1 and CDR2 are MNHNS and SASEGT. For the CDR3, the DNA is TGTGCCAGCAGTGAAGGTTGGATGAACACTGAAGCTTTCTTT. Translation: CASSEGWMNTEAFF.

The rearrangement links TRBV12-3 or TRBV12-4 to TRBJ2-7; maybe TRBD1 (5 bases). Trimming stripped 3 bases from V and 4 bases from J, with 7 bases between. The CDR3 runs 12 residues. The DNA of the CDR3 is TGTGCCAGCAGTTTGGGGCGTTACGAGCAGTACTTC. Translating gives CASSLGRYEQYF.

DNA of the CDR3: TGTGCCAGCAGTCAGACAGAACGAAATTCACCCCTCCACTTT. Its translation: CASSQTERNSPLHF. The rearrangement uses TRBV6-2 or TRBV6-3 and TRBJ1-6, with a tentative D call TRBD1 (5 bases). Trimming pared 5 bases from V and 7 bases from J, leaving 12 bases between. Per germline, CDR1 MNHEY and CDR2 SVGEGT. The CDR3 spans 14 residues.

CDR3 protein: CASSPRTSTNEKLFF. CDR3 nucleotides: TGTGCCAGCAGCCCCAGGACCTCAACTAATGAAAAACTGTTTTTT. V gene TRBV5-4 combines with J gene TRBJ1-4; no definite D call. The germline CDR1 and CDR2 sequences are SGHNT and YYREEE (reference sequence). The V gene lost 4 bases and the J gene lost 0 bases, with 10 bases spanning the gap. The CDR3 runs to 15 residues.

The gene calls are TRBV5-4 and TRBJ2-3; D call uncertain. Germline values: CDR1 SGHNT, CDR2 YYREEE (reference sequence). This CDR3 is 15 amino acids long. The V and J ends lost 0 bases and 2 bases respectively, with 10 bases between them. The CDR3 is CASSLAITATDTQYF. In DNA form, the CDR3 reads TGTGCCAGCAGCTTGGCTATTACAGCCACAGATACGCAGTATTTT.

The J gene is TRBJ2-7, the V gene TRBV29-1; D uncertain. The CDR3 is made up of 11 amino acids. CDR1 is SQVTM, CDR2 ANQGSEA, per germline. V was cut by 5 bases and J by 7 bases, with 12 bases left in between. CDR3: CSVSAVGEQYF. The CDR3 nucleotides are TGCAGCGTTTCCGCCGTAGGAGAGCAGTACTTC.

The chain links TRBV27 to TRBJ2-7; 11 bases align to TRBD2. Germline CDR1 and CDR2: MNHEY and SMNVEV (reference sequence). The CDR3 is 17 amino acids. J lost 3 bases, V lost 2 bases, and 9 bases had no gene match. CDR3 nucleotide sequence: TGTGCCAGCAGTTTAATAGCGGGGGGGTCATTCCTCTACGAGCAGTACTTC. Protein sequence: CASSLIAGGSFLYEQYF.